This T cell receptor beta chain was identified in a study of control samples from healthy donors and cancer patients (dated by TCRdb to the early 2020s). V is pared back by 5 bases and J by 1 base, with 14 bases lying between the germline termini. The cysteine opens and the phenylalanine closes a CDR3 of 14 amino acids. The retained sequence is limited to the CDR3, 42 bases, with the frame set at the first base. The germline V gene (reference sequence) supplies CDR1 GTSNPN and CDR2 SVGIG. Of note for this clone: Its cognate antigen has yet to be identified. No base-level quality is on record; no much larger clone is a single base apart.

The library was prepared using the immunoSEQ multiplex PCR assay. As stored in TCRdb, this immuneACCESS dataset retains in-frame rearrangements with V and J assigned. A fraction of the clones does not appear; measured against another copy, unresolved V genes explain less than half of the discrepancy, and the remainder lacks a known reason. The sample includes over 100,000 clones, with 70% to 90% observed a single time. The biggest ten clones account for roughly 3.3% of the sample. The rearrangement combines TRBV30 with TRBJ1-1; a weak D assignment points to TRBD1 (6 bases agree). The sequence came from a man aged 40-55 years in good health. The sample taken for sequencing was blood. The CDR3 has the sequence CAWRPQGGNTEAFF. The base sequence is TGTGCCTGGCGCCCACAGGGAGGGAACACTGAAGCTTTCTTT.